This is a list of T cell receptor beta chains from one sample in a study of persistence of HIV-infected CD4 T cells. No antigen is known for these receptors. Here immunoSEQ multiplex PCR was the method, and the copy in TCRdb shows in-frame clones only, minus some. Among 44,000 or so clones listed, approximately 90% were seen once. Sample: CD4+ T cells sorted from PBMCs after approximately 19-hour stimulation, taken from a patient who received antiretroviral therapy. These receptor sequences come from an adult man with HIV who was CMV-seropositive. The CDR3 runs from the conserved cysteine through the conserved F or W. A D gene is named only where the DNA matches it firmly. Clone sizes are given selectively: once, few, many, or a class where the clone is expanded.

cdr3_nt	cdr3_aa	d_call	v_call	j_call	clone_size
TGCGCCAGCAGTCCCTCGGACAGGGAAGACTATGGCTACACCTTC	CASSPSDREDYGYTF	TRBD1	TRBV4-1	TRBJ1-2	-
TGCAGCGTTGAGGACTCTGGGGCCAACGTCCTGACTTTC	CSVEDSGANVLTF	-	TRBV29-1	TRBJ2-6	-
TGTGCCAGCAGGTACAGGGGTAGCACAGATACGCAGTATTTT	CASRYRGSTDTQYF	TRBD1	TRBV2	TRBJ2-3	-
TGTGCCAGTAATAAGGGGGGCATAGTTGAGTTCTGGCGCAACACTGAAGCTTTCTTT	CASNKGGIVEFWRNTEAFF	-	TRBV19	TRBJ1-1	-
TGCGCCAGCAGCTTGGAGGGGCTGGGGACTAATGAAAAACTGTTTTTT	CASSLEGLGTNEKLFF	-	TRBV5-1	TRBJ1-4	once
TGTGCCAGTAGGAGACAGGGAAGCACAGATACGCAGTATTTT	CASRRQGSTDTQYF	TRBD1	TRBV19	TRBJ2-3	-
TGTGCCAGCAGCTCGATGGGACAGGGCTACGAGCAGTACTTC	CASSSMGQGYEQYF	TRBD1	TRBV7-8	TRBJ2-7	-
TGTGCCAGCAGTGGACAGGGTGGAGGGGAGACCCAGTACTTC	CASSGQGGGETQYF	TRBD1	TRBV9	TRBJ2-5	-
TGCGCCAGCAGTTTCGCTACCTCCGGCTATGGCTACACCTTC	CASSFATSGYGYTF	-	TRBV5-1	TRBJ1-2	-
TGTGCCAGCAAAGGCCCGCCAGCGAACACTGAAGCTTTCTTT	CASKGPPANTEAFF	-	TRBV6-5	TRBJ1-1	-
TGTGCCAGCAGTTTAGAAGTAGGACGGGACTATGGCTACACCTTC	CASSLEVGRDYGYTF	-	TRBV6-5	TRBJ1-2	-
TGTGCCAGCAGTGAAATGTGGTATAATGGCTACACCTTC	CASSEMWYNGYTF	-	TRBV6-1	TRBJ1-2	once
TGTGCCAGCAGCGGCATCGGGGGGCCGGACGAGCAGTACTTC	CASSGIGGPDEQYF	-	TRBV7-2	TRBJ2-7	-
TGTGCCATTGAGACCTCCTACAATGAGCAGTTCTTC	CAIETSYNEQFF	-	TRBV19	TRBJ2-1	-
TGTGCCAGCAGCCAACAGAGGGGGCCAGTCACAGATACGCAGTATTTT	CASSQQRGPVTDTQYF	TRBD1	TRBV14	TRBJ2-3	-
TGTGCCAGCAGTGGTACAGGGGGCGCGGCCTACAATGAGCAGTTCTTC	CASSGTGGAAYNEQFF	TRBD1	TRBV28	TRBJ2-1	-
TGTGCCAGCAGGGAAAACAGGTCTGGCTACACCTTC	CASRENRSGYTF	-	TRBV2	TRBJ1-2	-
TGTGCCAGCAGTGAGGGACAACCGGGACAGGGGTATGGCTACACCTTC	CASSEGQPGQGYGYTF	TRBD1	TRBV2	TRBJ1-2	-
TGTGCCAGCAGTGAAGGGGGGGCTGCAACTAATGAAAAACTGTTTTTT	CASSEGGAATNEKLFF	-	TRBV2	TRBJ1-4	-
TGTGCCAGCTCACCGTTGGGGACAGAGATTAAAAACATTCAGTACTTC	CASSPLGTEIKNIQYF	TRBD1	TRBV18	TRBJ2-4	-